The 12 T cell receptor beta chains below were found in one sample sequenced in a study of blood T cell repertoires in COVID-19. Assay: immunoSEQ multiplex PCR; the TCRdb copy retains only in-frame clones and omits some. The top ten hold around 2.3% of the sample, which has tens of thousands of clones, around 90% seen once. The source material was peripheral blood. The receptors here all came from a man in his fifties or sixties with acute or convalescent COVID-19.

The rearrangement links TRBV28 to TRBJ1-4, with 10 bases matching TRBD1. From germline, CDR1 is MDHEN and CDR2 SYDVKM. J was trimmed by 0 bases and V by 3 bases; bases with no gene match: 4. The CDR3 length is 17 residues. CDR3 loop: CASSFPGQGSTNEKLFF. As DNA, the CDR3 is TGTGCCAGCAGTTTCCCGGGACAGGGGTCAACTAATGAAAAACTGTTTTTT.

The DNA of the CDR3 is TGTGCCAGCAGTTTATTTGGCCAGGGGGCAAGGGGCTACACCTTC. As protein: CASSLFGQGARGYTF. The chain joins TRBV28 to TRBJ1-2; 8 bases line up with TRBD1. The germline gives CDR1 MDHEN, CDR2 SYDVKM. This CDR3 has 15 amino acids. Unmatched junction bases numbered 9, after V lost 1 base and J lost 8 bases.

This clone was observed a few times. This chain links TRBV7-8 with TRBJ2-7, with 9 nucleotides matching TRBD1. CDR3 length: 15 amino acids. Trimming took 8 bases from V and 5 from J; bases not matched to a gene: 13. Germline CDR1 reads SGHVS; CDR2 reads FQNEAQ. In DNA form, the CDR3 reads TGTGCCAGCGGTAATTTGCGGACAGGGGTGCACGAGCAGTACTTC. Protein: CASGNLRTGVHEQYF.

The rearrangement uses TRBV9 and TRBJ1-3; a possible D gene is TRBD1 (6 bases). Germline loops: CDR1 SGDLS, CDR2 YYNGEE. V lost 0 bases to trimming and J lost 0 bases, with 13 bases between them. The CDR3 is 17 amino acids. CDR3 sequence reads: CASSVVDSRLSGNTIYF. CDR3 coding DNA: TGTGCCAGCAGCGTAGTGGACAGCCGCCTCTCTGGAAACACCATATATTTT.

The rearrangement joins TRBV6-5 to TRBJ2-2; perhaps TRBD1 as D (6 bases). The CDR3 sequence is 15 residues long. The V gene's germline CDR1 is MNHEY and CDR2 SVGAGI. V shed 5 bases and J shed 4 bases, with 14 bases lying between them. CDR3 DNA: TGTGCCAGCAGTACCGCAGGGGTAGCCACCGGGGAGCTGTTTTTT. Encoded protein: CASSTAGVATGELFF.

CDR3 nucleotides: TGTGCCAGCAGTTACCCCCAGGATAGCAATCAGCCCCAGCATTTT. Protein product: CASSYPQDSNQPQHF. The V gene is TRBV6-2 or TRBV6-3, the J gene TRBJ1-5; D uncertain. V was shortened by 2 bases and J by 0 bases, with 8 bases between the two germline ends. This CDR3 has 15 amino acids. Germline assignment: CDR1 MNHEY and CDR2 SVGEGT.

The sample holds one count of this clone. The chain has TRBV30 and TRBJ1-6, with D maybe TRBD1 (6 bases). The CDR3 runs 11 residues. V lost 5 bases, J lost 10 bases, and 9 bases lay in between. Germline V gene lookup returns CDR1 GTSNPN and CDR2 SVGIG (reference sequence). The DNA of the CDR3 is TGTGCCTGGGGGGGCGTGTCACCCCTCCACTTT. Translated, it gives CAWGGVSPLHF.

This rearrangement joins TRBV6-4 to TRBJ2-1, with D possibly being TRBD2 (6 bases). The V gene lost 8 bases and the J gene lost 3 bases, with 20 bases spanning the gap. The CDR3 runs 16 residues. Germline CDR1 MRHNA, CDR2 SNTAGT. The CDR3 sequence: CASSYLGLGLYNEQFF. The CDR3, as DNA: TGTGCCAGCTCTTACCTAGGACTGGGACTCTACAATGAGCAGTTCTTC.

The CDR3 region is CASSLGTSGNNEQFF. CDR3 sequence (DNA): TGCGCCAGCAGCCTCGGGACTAGCGGGAACAATGAGCAGTTCTTC. The chain links TRBV4-3 to TRBJ2-1; TRBD2 agrees at 13 bases. Germline V lookup: CDR1 LGHNA, CDR2 YSLEER. This CDR3 comprises 15 residues. J gave up 5 bases and V 4 bases, and 2 bases lay outside the gene matches.

This chain connects TRBV2 to TRBJ1-4; TRBD1 aligns across 7 bases. V gave up 6 bases and J gave up 5 bases; unmatched junction bases: 6. This CDR3 region has 14 residues. Germline CDR1 reads SNHLY; CDR2 reads FYNNEI. The CDR3 sequence is CASRRGTENEKLFF. The CDR3 DNA reads TGTGCCAGCAGGAGGGGGACAGAGAATGAAAAACTGTTTTTT.

This chain joins TRBV27 and TRBJ1-5; TRBD1 aligns across 8 bases. Per the germline V gene, CDR1 is MNHEY and CDR2 is SMNVEV (reference sequence). The CDR3 covers 17 residues. J gave up 0 bases and V 6 bases, and 10 bases lay outside the gene matches. CDR3 protein: CASRRQGAGYSNQPQHF. CDR3 sequence (DNA): TGTGCCAGCAGACGTCAGGGGGCGGGATATAGCAATCAGCCCCAGCATTTT.

The CDR3 DNA reads TGTGCCAGCAGCGGGGGACTAGTCCTTACCACGGATACGCAGTATTTT. Amino acids: CASSGGLVLTTDTQYF. The chain combines TRBV9 with TRBJ2-3; TRBD2 matches 8 bases. The germline CDR1 and CDR2 sequences are SGDLS and YYNGEE. The ends lost 3 bases at V and 6 bases at J; junction bases unmatched: 12. The CDR3 is 16 amino acids. The variable domain in full, with the rest retrieved from reference TRBV9 and TRBJ2-3, is DSGVTQTPKHLITATGQRVTLRCSPRSGDLSVYWYQQSLDQGLQFLIQYYNGEERAKGNILERFSAQQFPDLHSELNLSSLELGDSALYFCASSGGLVLTTDTQYFGPGTRLTVL.